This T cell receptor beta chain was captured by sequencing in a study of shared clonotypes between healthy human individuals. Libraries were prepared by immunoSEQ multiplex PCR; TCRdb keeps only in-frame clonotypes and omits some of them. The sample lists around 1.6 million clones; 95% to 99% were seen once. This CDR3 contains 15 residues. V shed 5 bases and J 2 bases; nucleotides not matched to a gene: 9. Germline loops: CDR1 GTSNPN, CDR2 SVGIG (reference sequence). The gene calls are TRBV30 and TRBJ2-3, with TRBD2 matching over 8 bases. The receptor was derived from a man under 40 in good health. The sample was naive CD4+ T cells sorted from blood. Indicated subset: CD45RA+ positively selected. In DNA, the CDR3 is TGTGCCTGGTCTCAAAGCGGGAGTGCCACAGATACGCAGTATTTT. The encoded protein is CAWSQSGSATDTQYF.